This TCR beta chain was recovered during a study of OX40 agonist ivuxolimab in advanced cancers. Study information: Earlier anti-PD-1, anti-PD-L1 or anti-CTLA-4 therapy was permitted; around 40% had received some.

Trimming took off 7 bases at V and 5 bases at J, with 24 bases between the two ends. Germline V gene lookup returns CDR1 SEHNR and CDR2 FQNEAQ (reference sequence). CDR3 length: 16 residues. Here immunoSEQ multiplex PCR was the method, and the copy in TCRdb shows in-frame clones only, minus some. The table includes about 49,000 clones, about 80% detected once. This receptor was obtained from an adult with an advanced solid tumor such as melanoma, head and neck, liver or kidney cancer. The rearrangement links TRBV7-9 to TRBJ2-7; TRBD2 might be the D (6 bases). Sequencing used CD4+ or CD8+ T cells sorted from blood, obtained in a trial of the OX40 agonist ivuxolimab. The CDR3 loop is CASTPFLEAGIHEQYF. CDR3 DNA sequence: TGTGCCAGCACCCCCTTCCTCGAGGCGGGAATCCACGAGCAGTACTTC.